Following are 16 T cell receptor beta chains from one sample sequenced in a study of prognosis after radiotherapy for stage I lung cancer. The TCR beta CDR3 region was amplified from genomic DNA, with two rounds of multiplex PCR being used for the amplification. Gene-specific TRBV and TRBJ primers were used in PCR round one. In TCRdb, the multiplex PCR reads were re-called with MiXCR into one record per CDR3 protein. There are 12,000 to 15,000 distinct CDR3 sequences in the sample; about two fifths occur only once, and around two fifths lies in the top ten. Sample: PBMCs, taken before or after stereotactic body radiation therapy (not recorded which). These receptors came from a donor over 45 with non-small cell lung cancer.

In this sample, this clonotype turned up once. The CDR3 carries no conserved terminal phenylalanine or tryptophan, so it likely arises from a read error. The V and J genes are TRBV11-2 and TRBJ2-7, with D maybe TRBD2 (6 bases). The CDR3 has 15 residues. CDR1 and CDR2 (germline): SGHAT, FQNNGV. CDR3 sequence reads: CASSLLATKSYEQYL. CDR3 DNA sequence: TGTGCCAGTAGCTTACTAGCTACTAAGTCTTACGAGCAGTACTTA.

This chain links TRBV20-1 with TRBJ2-1; 10 nucleotides match TRBD2. The germline gives CDR1 DFQATT, CDR2 SNEGSKA (reference sequence). The CDR3 has 15 amino acids. The ends lost 6 bases at V and 2 bases at J; junction bases unmatched: 7. Written as DNA, the CDR3 is TGCAGTGCGAAAACTAGCGGGGCAACCTACAATGAGCAGTTCTTC. Translated, it gives CSAKTSGATYNEQFF.

Ten or more counts support this clonotype. The J gene is TRBJ2-7, the V gene TRBV29-1, with D unclear. Germline assignment: CDR1 SQVTM and CDR2 ANQGSEA. The CDR3 is 11 amino acids. V lost 1 base, J lost 3 bases, and 4 bases lay in between. Here the CDR3 reads CSVEVGYEQYF. In DNA, the CDR3 is TGCAGCGTTGAAGTCGGCTACGAGCAGTACTTC.

There are many counts of this clonotype. This CDR3 fails to terminate in the conserved phenylalanine or tryptophan, so it likely reflects a read error. This chain joins TRBV3-1 and TRBJ2-2, with 14 bases identical to TRBD2. Germline V lookup: CDR1 LGHDT, CDR2 YNNKEL (reference sequence). V lost 4 bases and J lost 6; bases outside the gene matches: 7. This CDR3 is built from 17 residues. CDR3 in DNA: TGTGCCAGCAGCCCCCGTCGACTAGCGGGGGGGCCCGGGGAGCTGTTTTCT. It encodes CASSPRRLAGGPGELFS.

This clonotype appeared many times. As DNA, the CDR3 is TGTGCCAGCAGCCAAGTATACAATCAGAGGGGGGAGCAGTTCTTC. It translates to CASSQVYNQRGEQFF. The chain is built from TRBV14 and TRBJ2-1; maybe TRBD1 (6 bases). Trimming removed 1 base at V and 10 bases at J, with 17 bases between. The CDR3 length is 15 residues. Looked up from germline, CDR1 is SGHDN and CDR2 is FVKESK.

Many counts were recorded for this clonotype. The rearrangement links TRBV7-2 to TRBJ1-5; the D is unclear. With 5 bases removed from V and 3 bases from J, the gap between germline ends came to 8 bases. This CDR3 comprises 13 residues. Germline V gene sequence: CDR1 SGHTA, CDR2 FQGNSA. In DNA, the CDR3 is TGTGCCAGCAGCCAAGGGCCCAATCAGCCCCAGCATTTT. It yields the protein CASSQGPNQPQHF.

Points on this clonotype: A much larger clonotype is one base distant, so this may be a read error. The chain employs TRBV20-1 and TRBJ2-4; D might be TRBD1 (6 bases). Trimming stripped 5 bases from V and 9 bases from J, with 14 bases between. Germline CDR1 DFQATT, CDR2 SNEGSKA (reference sequence). The CDR3 consists of 12 residues. CDR3 region: CSALGQCGIQYF. The CDR3 DNA reads as TGCAGTGCTCTTGGACAGTGTGGCATTCAGTACTTC.

Judged by abundance, this clonotype is medium-sized. J is TRBJ2-3 and V is TRBV6-1; perhaps D is TRBD1 or TRBD2 (5 bases each). The germline V gene has CDR1 MNHNS and CDR2 SASEGT. Trimming removed 4 bases from V and 0 bases from J, with 8 bases in between. CDR3 size: 14 residues. CDR3 in DNA: TGTGCCAGCAGTGGGGACCCAAGCACAGATACGCAGTATTTT. Translation gives CASSGDPSTDTQYF.

This clonotype was detected ten times or more. The chain links TRBV7-2 to TRBJ2-2; D is uncertain. With 4 bases removed from V and 6 bases from J, the gap between germline ends came to 6 bases. The length of the CDR3 is 12 residues. Looked up from germline, CDR1 is SGHTA and CDR2 is FQGNSA. DNA for the CDR3: TGTGCCAGCAGCTCAGACGCCGGGGAGCTGTTTTTT. Protein sequence: CASSSDAGELFF.

The table lists this clonotype with many counts. The chain employs TRBV2 and TRBJ2-7, with 8 bases matching TRBD1. Trimming at V came to 6 bases and at J to 5 bases, leaving 9 bases not matched to a gene. The germline V gene has CDR1 SNHLY and CDR2 FYNNEI. The CDR3 length is 14 residues. The CDR3 reads CASRLGQGSDEQYF. The CDR3 nucleotides read TGTGCCAGCAGGTTAGGACAGGGTTCCGACGAGCAGTACTTC.

This clonotype has at least ten counts. This clone may be a read error of a much larger clone one base away. This rearrangement joins TRBV5-1 to TRBJ1-4, with D possibly TRBD1 on 5 matching bases. Germline V gene sequence: CDR1 SGHRS, CDR2 YFSETQ. The CDR3 runs 13 residues. DNA of the CDR3: TGCGCCAGCAGCACCGGGGCTAATGGAAAACTGTTTTTT. Translation gives CASSTGANGKLFF.

This clonotype has at least ten counts. A much larger clone lies a single base off, so this may be a read error. V usage is TRBV7-8 and J usage is TRBJ1-2, with D possibly matching TRBD1 (5 bases). Trimming removed 5 bases at V and 7 bases at J, with 17 bases between. CDR3 length: 14 residues. Germline CDR1 SGHVS, CDR2 FQNEAQ. CDR3 in DNA: TGTGCCAGCAGCGGAGAGGCAGGGCAATCTGGCTACACCTTC. Encoded protein: CASSGEAGQSGYTF. The variable domain in full, completed from reference TRBV7-8 and TRBJ1-2, reads GAGVSQSPRYKVAKRGQDVALRCDPISGHVSLFWYQQALGQGPEFLTYFQNEAQLDKSGLPSDRFFAERPEGSVSTLKIQRTQQEDSAVYLCASSGEAGQSGYTFGSGTRLTVV.

Many counts were recorded for this clonotype. This chain connects TRBV28 to TRBJ2-1, with 7 bases fitting TRBD1. Per germline, CDR1 MDHEN and CDR2 SYDVKM. The junction had 10 bases not matched to a gene; V was cut back by 1 base and J by 10 bases. The CDR3 loop spans 15 amino acids. In DNA, the CDR3 is TGTGCCAGCAGTTTATCGTCGGGACAGAAAACCGAGCAGTTCTTC. Translated: CASSLSSGQKTEQFF.

The V gene is TRBV20-1, the J gene TRBJ2-7, with 9 bases lining up with TRBD2. The germline V gene encodes CDR1 DFQATT and CDR2 SNEGSKA (reference sequence). There are 15 residues in the CDR3. Unmatched junction bases numbered 14, after V lost 6 bases and J lost 5 bases. CDR3 in amino acids: CSAKTSGSPGNEQYF. Written as DNA, the CDR3 is TGCAGTGCGAAAACTAGCGGGTCCCCCGGGAACGAGCAGTACTTC.

This clonotype was observed at least ten times. The V and J genes are TRBV15 and TRBJ2-1; a possible D gene is TRBD2 (5 bases). Germline V CDR1 and CDR2: LNHNV, YYDKDF (reference sequence). Trimming took 0 bases from V and 3 from J, leaving 12 bases between them. This CDR3 has 16 amino acids. The CDR3 nucleotides read TGTGCCACCAGCAGAGATATGGACTTCCTCTACAATGAGCAGTTCTTC. Encoded protein: CATSRDMDFLYNEQFF. The variable domain in full, completed from reference TRBV15 and TRBJ2-1, reads DAMVIQNPRYQVTQFGKPVTLSCSQTLNHNVMYWYQQKSSQAPKLLFHYYDKDFNNEADTPDNFQSRRPNTSFCFLDIRSPGLGDTAMYLCATSRDMDFLYNEQFFGPGTRLTVL.

The chain has TRBV15 and TRBJ2-7, with TRBD1 matching over 7 bases. The V gene end was trimmed by 7 bases and the J gene end by 4 bases; junction bases not matched to a gene: 10. This CDR3 comprises 14 residues. The germline V gene encodes CDR1 LNHNV and CDR2 YYDKDF (reference sequence). The CDR3 DNA reads as TGTGCCACCAAGATCGGGACAGCGAGTTACGAGCAGTACTTC. Translation: CATKIGTASYEQYF.